This record covers a single TCR beta chain. CD8+ and CD4+ T cells circulating in blood were sequenced for TCR beta. Relapsing-remitting disease, either stable or active, was present in the treatment-naive patients who were the multiple sclerosis controls. Negative isolation yielded CD4+ and CD8+ T cells, and FACS enriched TEMRA cells. Germline CDR1 is MDHEN and CDR2 is SYDVKM. CDR3 size: 17 residues. The V end was cut by 0 bases, the J end by 5 bases, with 17 bases between. These data are taken from a study of CD8 T cells in Susac syndrome. cDNA came from roughly 0.53 to 1 ug RNA primed by random hexamers. The CDR3 of TCR beta was amplified by immunoSEQ multiplex PCR across 54 Vbeta and 13 Jbeta. TCRdb re-analysed the immunoSEQ multiplex PCR reads in MiXCR, keeping a single row per CDR3 protein. Of some 200,000 distinct CDR3 sequences in the sample, 80% to 95% were seen once.

The TCR originated in a human donor with multiple sclerosis. The rearrangement joins TRBV28 to TRBJ2-4; tentatively, D is TRBD1 (6 bases). The source material was CD8+ T cells from PBMCs. Written as DNA, the CDR3 is TGTGCCAGCAGTTTATGGCCACAGGGAGAAGGTGAAAACATTCAGTACTTC. It codes for CASSLWPQGEGENIQYF.